A selection of T cell receptor beta chains follows, all from one sample in a study of shared clonotypes between healthy human individuals. Using immunoSEQ multiplex PCR, the repertoire was profiled, and TCRdb retains in-frame clones only, with some absent. This table has some 2.1 million clones, just over 90% appearing once. Sequencing used naive CD8+ T cells from PBMCs. The source is a man aged 18 to 29 in good health. Some clones in this sample may be carry-over from other donors' samples. Each CDR3 is given with its conserved first and last residue. The D gene is left open where the match is weak. The size of a clone is reported for some rows only, either as once, few or many, or as a class for expanded clones.

clone_size	v_call	cdr3_length	j_call	d_call	cdr3_aa	cdr3_nt
-	TRBV7-9	16	TRBJ2-5	TRBD2	CASSLGGLADQETQYF	TGTGCCAGCAGCTTAGGGGGACTAGCGGATCAAGAGACCCAGTACTTC
-	TRBV27	15	TRBJ2-7	-	CASSLGAGLGYEQYF	TGTGCCAGCAGTTTGGGAGCCGGCCTGGGCTACGAGCAGTACTTC
once	TRBV15	15	TRBJ2-3	-	CATSREGGSTDTQYF	TGTGCCACCAGCAGAGAAGGGGGGAGCACAGATACGCAGTATTTT
-	TRBV28	15	TRBJ1-5	-	CASSRQDGSNQPQHF	TGTGCCAGCAGTCGGCAGGACGGGAGCAATCAGCCCCAGCATTTT
-	TRBV7-9	16	TRBJ2-2	TRBD2	CASSPRLAGVPGELFF	TGTGCCAGCAGCCCAAGACTAGCGGGAGTCCCCGGGGAGCTGTTTTTT
-	TRBV6-5	14	TRBJ2-1	-	CASTPVGAYNEQFF	TGTGCCAGCACCCCCGTCGGGGCTTACAATGAGCAGTTCTTC
-	TRBV18	16	TRBJ2-1	TRBD2	CASSGSGTSSPSEQFF	TGTGCCAGCTCAGGGTCCGGGACTAGCAGTCCTTCTGAGCAGTTCTTC
-	TRBV5-1	17	TRBJ2-1	-	CASSLPSASLSYNEQFF	TGCGCCAGCAGCTTACCATCGGCCAGCCTCTCCTACAATGAGCAGTTCTTC
-	TRBV2	15	TRBJ2-5	TRBD1	CASSATGSPQETQYF	TGTGCCAGCAGCGCGACAGGGTCCCCCCAAGAGACCCAGTACTTC
-	TRBV7-9	15	TRBJ2-5	TRBD1	CASSHARTGEETQYF	TGTGCCAGCAGCCATGCCCGGACAGGGGAAGAGACCCAGTACTTC
-	TRBV19	14	TRBJ1-1	-	CASSIAGPNTEAFF	TGTGCCAGTAGTATAGCAGGGCCGAACACTGAAGCTTTCTTT
-	TRBV6-5	14	TRBJ1-2	TRBD1	CASSHRGANYGYTF	TGTGCCAGCAGTCACAGGGGAGCTAACTATGGCTACACCTTC
-	TRBV5-6	14	TRBJ2-7	-	CASTGGGRDYEQYF	TGTGCCAGCACCGGTGGGGGAAGGGACTACGAGCAGTACTTC
-	TRBV9	16	TRBJ2-7	TRBD1	CASSVGPDRAINEQYF	TGTGCCAGCAGCGTAGGGCCAGACAGGGCCATCAACGAGCAGTACTTC
-	TRBV7-6	13	TRBJ2-2	-	CASSSRQTGELFF	TGTGCCAGCAGCTCCCGACAGACCGGGGAGCTGTTTTTT
once	TRBV27	15	TRBJ2-5	-	CASRPGGILQETQYF	TGTGCCAGCAGACCCGGTGGGATTCTTCAAGAGACCCAGTACTTC
-	TRBV27	17	TRBJ1-4	-	CASSLLLPSRPGEKLFF	TGTGCCAGCAGTTTACTTCTACCCAGCCGACCGGGGGAAAAACTGTTTTTT
-	TRBV11-2	13	TRBJ2-7	-	CASSPRNGWEQYF	TGTGCCAGCAGCCCCCGGAACGGATGGGAGCAGTACTTC
-	TRBV28	13	TRBJ1-1	-	CASSLGTSTEAFF	TGTGCCAGCAGTTTAGGGACTTCCACTGAAGCTTTCTTT
-	TRBV29-1	13	TRBJ2-7	-	CSVRIGPTYEQYF	TGCAGCGTTAGAATTGGCCCGACCTACGAGCAGTACTTC
-	TRBV28	14	TRBJ2-3	-	CAIERGLFTDTQYF	TGTGCCATTGAAAGGGGACTCTTCACAGATACGCAGTATTTT
-	TRBV5-1	17	TRBJ2-1	-	CASSLGIADGDYNEQFF	TGCGCCAGCAGCTTGGGGATCGCGGACGGGGACTACAATGAGCAGTTCTTC
-	TRBV27	14	TRBJ1-5	-	CASSPSPVNQPQHF	TGTGCCAGCAGTCCCTCCCCGGTGAATCAGCCCCAGCATTTT
-	TRBV15	17	TRBJ2-3	-	CATSRGPRSPGSDTQYF	TGTGCCACCAGCAGAGGCCCTCGCAGTCCGGGTTCAGATACGCAGTATTTT
-	TRBV11-3	14	TRBJ2-2	TRBD1	CASSSDRGEGELFF	TGTGCCAGCAGCTCGGACAGGGGGGAAGGGGAGCTGTTTTTT
-	TRBV9	12	TRBJ2-1	-	CASSVRTNEQFF	TGTGCCAGCAGCGTCCGTACCAATGAGCAGTTCTTC
-	TRBV4-2	20	TRBJ1-1	TRBD1	CASSQDSLSGTGGPSAEAFF	TGTGCCAGCAGCCAAGATAGTCTCTCCGGGACAGGGGGACCTAGCGCTGAAGCTTTCTTT